This TCR beta chain was identified during a study of blood T cell repertoires in COVID-19. V gave up 3 bases and J gave up 2 bases, with 15 bases separating them. This CDR3 is 16 amino acids long. Germline lookup yields CDR1 LGHDT and CDR2 YNNKEL (reference sequence). Study processing details: Reference gene primer amplification gave estimated nucleated cell counts. The data were produced by immunoSEQ multiplex PCR, yet TCRdb's version contains in-frame clones alone and is incomplete. Clone size and the V and J calls come from that table; the DNA yielded D and trimming. The sample holds approximately 300,000 clones, 90% seen once.

V gene TRBV3-1 (or the pseudogene TRBV3-2) combines with J gene TRBJ2-3; perhaps TRBD2 as D (6 bases). Sequenced material: PBMCs or T cells enriched from blood (not recorded which). This TCR was recovered from a woman aged 18-29 years with acute COVID-19. The CDR3 region is CASSHPPGVNTDTQYF. CDR3 coding DNA: TGTGCCAGCAGCCACCCCCCGGGGGTTAACACAGATACGCAGTATTTT.